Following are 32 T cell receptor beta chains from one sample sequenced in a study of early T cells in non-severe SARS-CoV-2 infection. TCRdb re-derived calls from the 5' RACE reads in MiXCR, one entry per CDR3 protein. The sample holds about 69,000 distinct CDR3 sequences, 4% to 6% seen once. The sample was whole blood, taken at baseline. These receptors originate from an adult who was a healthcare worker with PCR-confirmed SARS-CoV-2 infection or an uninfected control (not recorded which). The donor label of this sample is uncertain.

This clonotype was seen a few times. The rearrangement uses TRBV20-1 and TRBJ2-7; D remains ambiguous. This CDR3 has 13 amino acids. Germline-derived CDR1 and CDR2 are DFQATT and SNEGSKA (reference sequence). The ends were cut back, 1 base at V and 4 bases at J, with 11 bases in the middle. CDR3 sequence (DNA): TGCAGTGCTAGAGGCTCGATGGGATACGAGCAGTACTTC. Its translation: CSARGSMGYEQYF.

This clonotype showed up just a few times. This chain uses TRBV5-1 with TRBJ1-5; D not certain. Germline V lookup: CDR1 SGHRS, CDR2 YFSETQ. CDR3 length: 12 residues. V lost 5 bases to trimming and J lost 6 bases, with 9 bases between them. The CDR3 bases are TGCGCCAGCAGGGAACTTGGTCAGCCCCAGCATTTT. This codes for CASRELGQPQHF.

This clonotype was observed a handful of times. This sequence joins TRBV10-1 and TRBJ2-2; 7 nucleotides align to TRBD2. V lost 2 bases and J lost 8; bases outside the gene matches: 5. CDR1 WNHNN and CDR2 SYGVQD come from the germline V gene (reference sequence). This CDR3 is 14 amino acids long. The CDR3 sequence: CASSEGLAEGELFF. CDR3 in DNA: TGCGCCAGCAGTGAGGGGCTAGCGGAAGGGGAGCTGTTTTTT.

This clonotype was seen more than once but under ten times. The CDR3: CASTENTGELFF. CDR3 DNA sequence: TGTGCCAGCACGGAGAACACCGGGGAGCTGTTTTTT. The chain employs TRBV28 and TRBJ2-2; D call uncertain. The CDR3 runs 12 residues. V was cut by 7 bases and J by 1 base, with 4 bases left in between. CDR1 is MDHEN and CDR2 is SYDVKM in the germline V gene.

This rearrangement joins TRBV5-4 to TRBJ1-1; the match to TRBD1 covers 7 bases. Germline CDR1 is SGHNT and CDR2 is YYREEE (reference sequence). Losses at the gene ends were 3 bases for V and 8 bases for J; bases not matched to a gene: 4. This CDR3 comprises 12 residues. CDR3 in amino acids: CASSSGTVEAFF. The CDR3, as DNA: TGTGCCAGCAGCTCCGGGACAGTCGAAGCTTTCTTT.

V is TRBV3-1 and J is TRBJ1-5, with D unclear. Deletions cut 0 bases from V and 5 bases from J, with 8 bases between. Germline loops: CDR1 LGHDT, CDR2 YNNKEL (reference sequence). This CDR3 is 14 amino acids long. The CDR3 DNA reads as TGTGCCAGCAGCCAAGAATTGGGCGATCAGCCCCAGCATTTT. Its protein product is CASSQELGDQPQHF.

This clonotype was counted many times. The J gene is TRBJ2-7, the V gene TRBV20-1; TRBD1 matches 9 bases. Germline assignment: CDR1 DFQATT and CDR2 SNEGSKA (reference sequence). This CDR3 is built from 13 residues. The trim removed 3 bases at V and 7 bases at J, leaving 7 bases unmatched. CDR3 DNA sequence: TGCAGTGCTAGTAGGGGACAGGGTCAAGAGCAGTACTTC. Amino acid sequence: CSASRGQGQEQYF.

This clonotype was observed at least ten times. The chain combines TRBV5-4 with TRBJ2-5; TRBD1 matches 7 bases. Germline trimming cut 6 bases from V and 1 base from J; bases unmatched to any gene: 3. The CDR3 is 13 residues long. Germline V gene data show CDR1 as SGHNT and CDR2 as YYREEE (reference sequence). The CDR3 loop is CASIGDSQETQYF. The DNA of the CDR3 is TGTGCCAGCATAGGGGACAGCCAAGAGACCCAGTACTTC.

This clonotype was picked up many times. CDR3 DNA sequence: TGCAGTGCCCAAAAAGATGGGTCTGGGAATGAAAAACTGTTTTTT. Translated: CSAQKDGSGNEKLFF. The V gene is TRBV20-1, the J gene TRBJ1-4; D gene ambiguous. The germline V gene encodes CDR1 DFQATT and CDR2 SNEGSKA (reference sequence). This CDR3 is 15 amino acids long. V gave up 6 bases and J gave up 5 bases, with 19 bases separating them.

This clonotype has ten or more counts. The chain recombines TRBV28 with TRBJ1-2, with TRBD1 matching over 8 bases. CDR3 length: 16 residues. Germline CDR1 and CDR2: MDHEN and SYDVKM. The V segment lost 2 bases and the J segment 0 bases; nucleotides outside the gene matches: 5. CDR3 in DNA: TGTGCCAGCAGTTTAGGGACAGGACCAGCTAACTATGGCTACACCTTC. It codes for CASSLGTGPANYGYTF.

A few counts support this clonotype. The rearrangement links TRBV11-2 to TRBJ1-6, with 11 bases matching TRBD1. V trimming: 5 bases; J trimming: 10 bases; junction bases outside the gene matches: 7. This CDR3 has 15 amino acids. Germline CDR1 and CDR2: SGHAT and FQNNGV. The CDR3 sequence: CASSGGQGAWSPLHF. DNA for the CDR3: TGTGCCAGCAGCGGTGGACAGGGGGCCTGGTCACCCCTCCACTTT. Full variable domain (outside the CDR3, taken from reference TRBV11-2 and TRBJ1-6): EAGVAQSPRYKIIEKRQSVAFWCNPISGHATLYWYQQILGQGPKLLIQFQNNGVVDDSQLPKDRFSAERLKGVDSTLKIQPAKLEDSAVYLCASSGGQGAWSPLHFGNGTRLTVT.

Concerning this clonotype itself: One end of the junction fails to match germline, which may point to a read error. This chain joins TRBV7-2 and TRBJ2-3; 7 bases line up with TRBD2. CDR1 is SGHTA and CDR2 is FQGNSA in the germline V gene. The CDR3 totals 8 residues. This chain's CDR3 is CASSGTIF. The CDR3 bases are TGTGCCAGCAGCGGGACTATTTTT.

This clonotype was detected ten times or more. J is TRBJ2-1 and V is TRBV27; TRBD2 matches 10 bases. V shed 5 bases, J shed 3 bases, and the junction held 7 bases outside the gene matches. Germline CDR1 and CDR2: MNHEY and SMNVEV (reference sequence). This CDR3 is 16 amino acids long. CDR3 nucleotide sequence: TGTGCCAGCAGTCCCCTAGCGGGGGCCAACTACAATGAGCAGTTCTTC. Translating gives CASSPLAGANYNEQFF.

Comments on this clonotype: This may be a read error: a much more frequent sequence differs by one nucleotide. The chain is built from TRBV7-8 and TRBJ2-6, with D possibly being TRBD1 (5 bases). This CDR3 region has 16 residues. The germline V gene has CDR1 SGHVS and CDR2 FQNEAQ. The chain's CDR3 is CASSPRGISGANVLSF. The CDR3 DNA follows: TGTGCCAGCAGCCCTAGGGGAATATCTGGGGCCAACGTCCTGTCTTTC.

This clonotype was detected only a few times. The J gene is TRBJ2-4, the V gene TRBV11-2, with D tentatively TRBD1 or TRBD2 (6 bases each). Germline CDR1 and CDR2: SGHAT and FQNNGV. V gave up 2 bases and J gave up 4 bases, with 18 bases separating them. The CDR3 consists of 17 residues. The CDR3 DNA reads TGTGCCAGCAGCTTAATGTTGGGGGGCGGCAAAAAAAACATTCAGTACTTC. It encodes CASSLMLGGGKKNIQYF.

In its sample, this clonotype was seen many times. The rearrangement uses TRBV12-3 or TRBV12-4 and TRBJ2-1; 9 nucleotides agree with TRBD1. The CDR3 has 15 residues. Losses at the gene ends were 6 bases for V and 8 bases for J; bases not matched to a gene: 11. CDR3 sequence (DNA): TGTGCCAGCAGGGAATACAGGGGGCCCCAGGATGAGCAGTTCTTC. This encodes CASREYRGPQDEQFF.

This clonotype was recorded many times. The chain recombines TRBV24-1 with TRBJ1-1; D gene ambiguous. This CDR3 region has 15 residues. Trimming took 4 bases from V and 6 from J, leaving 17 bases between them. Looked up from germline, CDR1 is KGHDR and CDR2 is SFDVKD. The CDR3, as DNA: TGTGCCACCAGTGACCCCGGCTCGGGGAAGGCTGAAGCTTTCTTT. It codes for CATSDPGSGKAEAFF.

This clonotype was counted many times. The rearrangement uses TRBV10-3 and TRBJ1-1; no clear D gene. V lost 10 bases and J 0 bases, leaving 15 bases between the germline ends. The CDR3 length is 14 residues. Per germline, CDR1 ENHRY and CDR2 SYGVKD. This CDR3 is CATVDLNLNTEAFF. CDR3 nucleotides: TGTGCCACCGTAGACCTCAATTTGAACACTGAAGCTTTCTTT.

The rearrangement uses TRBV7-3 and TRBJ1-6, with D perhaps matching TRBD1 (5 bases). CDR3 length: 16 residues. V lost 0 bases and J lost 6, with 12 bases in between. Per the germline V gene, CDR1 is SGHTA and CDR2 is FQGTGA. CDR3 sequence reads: CASSLTGDLGNSPLHF. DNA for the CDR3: TGTGCCAGCAGCTTAACAGGGGATTTGGGTAATTCACCCCTCCACTTT. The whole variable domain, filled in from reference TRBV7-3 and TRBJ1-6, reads GAGVSQTPSNKVTEKGKYVELRCDPISGHTALYWYRQSLGQGPEFLIYFQGTGAADDSGLPNDRFFAVRPEGSVSTLKIQRTERGDSAVYLCASSLTGDLGNSPLHFGNGTRLTVT.

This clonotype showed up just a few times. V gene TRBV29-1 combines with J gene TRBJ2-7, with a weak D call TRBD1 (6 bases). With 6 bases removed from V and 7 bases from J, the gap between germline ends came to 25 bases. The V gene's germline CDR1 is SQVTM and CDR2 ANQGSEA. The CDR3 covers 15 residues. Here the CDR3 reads CSVTPGTYFTGEQYF. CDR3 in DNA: TGCAGCGTCACTCCCGGGACATACTTTACCGGGGAGCAGTACTTC.

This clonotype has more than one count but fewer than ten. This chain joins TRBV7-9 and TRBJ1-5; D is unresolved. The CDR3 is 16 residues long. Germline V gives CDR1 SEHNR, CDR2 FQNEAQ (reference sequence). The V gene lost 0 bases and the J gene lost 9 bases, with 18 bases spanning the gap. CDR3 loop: CASSLALPGLQRPQHF. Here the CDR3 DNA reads TGTGCCAGCAGCTTAGCGCTGCCGGGCCTGCAAAGGCCCCAGCATTTT.

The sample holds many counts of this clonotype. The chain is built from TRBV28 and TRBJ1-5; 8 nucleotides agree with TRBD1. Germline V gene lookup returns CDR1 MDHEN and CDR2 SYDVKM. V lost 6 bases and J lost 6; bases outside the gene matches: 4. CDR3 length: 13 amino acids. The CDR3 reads CASSPDRVQPQHF. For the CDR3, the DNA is TGTGCCAGCAGCCCGGACAGGGTTCAGCCCCAGCATTTT.

Here the CDR3 reads CSANRDSSYEQYF. CDR3 DNA sequence: TGCAGTGCAAACCGGGACTCTTCCTACGAGCAGTACTTC. The chain carries TRBV20-1 and TRBJ2-7; the D gene is possibly TRBD2 (6 bases). The V gene's germline CDR1 is DFQATT and CDR2 SNEGSKA (reference sequence). The CDR3 runs to 13 residues. V lost 6 bases, J lost 1 base, and 13 bases lay in between.

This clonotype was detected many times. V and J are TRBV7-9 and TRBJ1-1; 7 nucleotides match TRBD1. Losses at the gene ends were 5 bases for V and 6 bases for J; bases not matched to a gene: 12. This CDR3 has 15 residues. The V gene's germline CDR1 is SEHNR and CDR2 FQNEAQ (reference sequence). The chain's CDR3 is CASSPPRDSRPEAFF. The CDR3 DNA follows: TGTGCCAGCAGCCCACCCCGGGACAGCAGGCCTGAAGCTTTCTTT.

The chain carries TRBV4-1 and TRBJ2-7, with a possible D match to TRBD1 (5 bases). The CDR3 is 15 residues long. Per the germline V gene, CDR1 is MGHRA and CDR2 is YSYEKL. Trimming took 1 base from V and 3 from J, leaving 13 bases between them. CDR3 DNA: TGCGCCAGCAGCCAAGCGGACACGAGGATCTACGAGCAGTACTTC. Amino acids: CASSQADTRIYEQYF.

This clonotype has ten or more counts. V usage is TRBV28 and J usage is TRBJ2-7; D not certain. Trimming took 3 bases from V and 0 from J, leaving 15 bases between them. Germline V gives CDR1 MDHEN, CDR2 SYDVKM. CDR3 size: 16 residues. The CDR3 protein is CASSFGSEERSYEQYF. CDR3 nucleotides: TGTGCCAGCAGTTTTGGGTCTGAGGAACGCTCCTACGAGCAGTACTTC.

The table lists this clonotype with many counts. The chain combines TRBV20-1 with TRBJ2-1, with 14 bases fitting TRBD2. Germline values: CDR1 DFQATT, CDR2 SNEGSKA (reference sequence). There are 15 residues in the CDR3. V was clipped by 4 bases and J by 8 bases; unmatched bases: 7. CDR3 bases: TGCAGTGCTAAAAGACTAGCGGGGGGGCCTTATGAGCAGTTCTTC. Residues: CSAKRLAGGPYEQFF.

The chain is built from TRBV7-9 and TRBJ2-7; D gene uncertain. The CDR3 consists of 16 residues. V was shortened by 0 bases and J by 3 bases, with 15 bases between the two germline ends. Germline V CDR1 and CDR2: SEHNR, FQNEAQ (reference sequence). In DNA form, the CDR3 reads TGTGCCAGCAGCTTAGCTCCGGCGGCAAAGGTCTACGAGCAGTACTTC. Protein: CASSLAPAAKVYEQYF.

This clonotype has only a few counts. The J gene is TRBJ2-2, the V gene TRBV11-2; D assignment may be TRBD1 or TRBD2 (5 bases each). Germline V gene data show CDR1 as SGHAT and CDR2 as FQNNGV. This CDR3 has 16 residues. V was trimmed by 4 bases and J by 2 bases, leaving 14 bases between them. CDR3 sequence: CASSSLTGHNTGELFF. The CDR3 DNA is TGTGCCAGCAGCTCCTTGACGGGGCATAACACCGGGGAGCTGTTTTTT.

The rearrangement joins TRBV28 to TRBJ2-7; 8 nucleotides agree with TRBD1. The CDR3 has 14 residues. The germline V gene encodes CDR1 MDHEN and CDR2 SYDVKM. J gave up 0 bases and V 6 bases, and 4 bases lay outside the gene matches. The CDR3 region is CASSTGQGSYEQYF. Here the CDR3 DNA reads TGTGCCAGCAGCACTGGACAGGGCTCCTACGAGCAGTACTTC.

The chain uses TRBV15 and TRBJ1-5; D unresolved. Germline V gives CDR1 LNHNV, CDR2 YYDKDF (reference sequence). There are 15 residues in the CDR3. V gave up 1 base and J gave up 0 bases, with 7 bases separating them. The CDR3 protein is CATSRAGNSNQPQHF. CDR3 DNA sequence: TGTGCCACCAGCAGAGCCGGGAATAGCAATCAGCCCCAGCATTTT.

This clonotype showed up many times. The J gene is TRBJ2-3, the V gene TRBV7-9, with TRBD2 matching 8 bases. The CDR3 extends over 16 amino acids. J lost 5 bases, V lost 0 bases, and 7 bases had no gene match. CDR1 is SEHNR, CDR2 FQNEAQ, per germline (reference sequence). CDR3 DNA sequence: TGTGCCAGCAGCTTAGCGTTCGCGGGGGGAATAGATACGCAGTATTTT. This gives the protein CASSLAFAGGIDTQYF.